These 3 T cell receptor beta chains share one sample of origin, sequenced in a study of vaccination and CD4 T cells after COVID-19. These receptors' targets are unknown. The Oncomine TCR Beta short-read assay was applied to DNA of cultured CD4+ T cells. TCRdb re-analysed the PCR reads in MiXCR, keeping a single row per CDR3 protein. The data contain fewer than 25,000 distinct CDR3 sequences, approximately 37% of them singletons. Treatment reported: approximately 9-day PBMC culture with coronavirus spike peptide pools or control peptides (ViraFEST assay). Sequencing used cultured CD4+ T cells from blood. All receptors come from a human donor with COVID-19.

The genes are TRBV7-2 and TRBJ2-2; D remains unclear. Trimming removed 5 bases at V and 4 bases at J, with 8 bases between. The CDR3 has 13 residues. Per the germline V gene, CDR1 is SGHTA and CDR2 is FQGNSA. CDR3: CASSDRPTGELFF. The CDR3 coding sequence is TGTGCCAGCAGCGACCGGCCCACCGGGGAGCTGTTTTTT.

The chain uses TRBV3-1 and TRBJ2-4; the match to TRBD2 covers 10 bases. This CDR3 region has 16 residues. With 4 bases clipped from V and 8 bases from J, the junction kept 11 bases outside the gene matches. Germline values: CDR1 LGHDT, CDR2 YNNKEL (reference sequence). The CDR3, as DNA: TGTGCCAGCAGCCTAGCGGGGGGCCTCGGCGAGGACATTCAGTACTTC. It yields the protein CASSLAGGLGEDIQYF.

This clonotype was counted a few times. The rearrangement links TRBV20-1 to TRBJ1-1; D gene unclear. The CDR3 covers 12 residues. The ends were cut back, 7 bases at V and 1 base at J, with 10 bases in the middle. The germline V gene has CDR1 DFQATT and CDR2 SNEGSKA (reference sequence). The CDR3 coding sequence is TGCAGTGGTAAGCGGGGGAACACTGAAGCTTTCTTT. As protein: CSGKRGNTEAFF.